Shown below are 31 T cell receptor beta chains from a single sample sequenced in a study of cytomegalovirus exposure and HLA in healthy donors. Use of 60 Vbeta and 13 Jbeta primers characterized the PCR. Some clones are missing from TCRdb's copy, which holds only in-frame ones; the method was immunoSEQ multiplex PCR. In the table there are about 180,000 clones, around four fifths of which are singletons. Sequencing was carried out using PBMCs. The receptors here all came from a woman in her sixties in good health and CMV-seropositive.

This clone has more than one count but fewer than ten. The V call is TRBV30, the J call TRBJ1-3, with TRBD1 as a possible D gene (6 bases). CDR3 size: 13 residues. The V end lost 2 bases, the J end lost 4 bases, and 9 bases lay between the germline ends. Looked up from germline, CDR1 is GTSNPN and CDR2 is SVGIG (reference sequence). CDR3 sequence (DNA): TGTGCCTGGAGTAGCGGGGGCGGAAACACCATATATTTT. This translates into CAWSSGGGNTIYF.

This chain joins TRBV6-5 and TRBJ1-5; D not certain. CDR1 MNHEY and CDR2 SVGAGI come from the germline V gene. V was trimmed by 9 bases and J by 4 bases, leaving 7 bases between them. The CDR3 totals 11 residues. The CDR3 is CASGGNQPQHF. In DNA, the CDR3 is TGTGCCAGTGGCGGGAATCAGCCCCAGCATTTT.

This chain connects TRBV19 to TRBJ2-2; D is uncertain. Trimming pared 9 bases from V and 2 bases from J, leaving 13 bases between. There are 14 residues in the CDR3. Germline V CDR1 and CDR2: LNHDA, SQIVND (reference sequence). In nucleotides, the CDR3 is TGTGCCAGCTCGCCGAGTAGAAACACCGGGGAGCTGTTTTTT. Amino acids: CASSPSRNTGELFF.

This CDR3 reads CASSHEDSLGTDTQYF. The CDR3 DNA sequence: TGCGCCAGCAGCCACGAGGACTCACTGGGCACAGATACGCAGTATTTT. The chain uses TRBV4-1 and TRBJ2-3, with D perhaps matching TRBD2 (5 bases). Germline-derived CDR1 and CDR2 are MGHRA and YSYEKL. This CDR3 has 16 residues. The germline V and J ends were trimmed by 3 bases and 1 base, with 14 bases remaining between them.

The chain recombines TRBV5-8 with TRBJ2-4; D remains ambiguous. Germline V gene lookup returns CDR1 SGHTS and CDR2 YDEGEE. Trimming pared 0 bases from V and 4 bases from J, leaving 14 bases between. This CDR3 has 16 amino acids. CDR3 protein: CASSLAIAALKNIQYF. In DNA, the CDR3 is TGTGCCAGCAGCTTGGCCATCGCGGCATTGAAAAACATTCAGTACTTC.

This clone occurred once. The chain couples TRBV5-1 to TRBJ2-5; D perhaps matches TRBD2 (5 bases). Matching the DNA end better, TRBJ2-7 makes the J call doubtful. Looked up from germline, CDR1 is SGHRS and CDR2 is YFSETQ. CDR3 length: 16 amino acids. In nucleotides, the CDR3 is TGCGCCAGCAGGAACGGGAACTTCACCGACTCCTACGAGCAGTACTTC. Amino acids: CASRNGNFTDSYEQYF.

The chain couples TRBV2 to TRBJ1-5, with D hard to call. The CDR3 runs 16 residues. Germline lookup yields CDR1 SNHLY and CDR2 FYNNEI. Trimming pared 2 bases from V and 0 bases from J, leaving 11 bases between. The CDR3 reads CASSEKTGYSNQPQHF. In DNA, the CDR3 is TGTGCCAGCAGTGAAAAGACGGGTTATAGCAATCAGCCCCAGCATTTT. Variable domain in full (rest from reference TRBV2 and TRBJ1-5): EPEVTQTPSHQVTQMGQEVILRCVPISNHLYFYWYRQILGQKVEFLVSFYNNEISEKSEIFDDQFSVERPDGSNFTLKIRSTKLEDSAMYFCASSEKTGYSNQPQHFGDGTRLSIL.

The chain employs TRBV15 and TRBJ2-7; possibly TRBD1 for D (6 bases). This CDR3 has 14 residues. The germline gives CDR1 LNHNV, CDR2 YYDKDF (reference sequence). The ends were cut back, 1 base at V and 2 bases at J, with 9 bases in the middle. CDR3: CATSRGGDTYEQYF. The CDR3 DNA follows: TGTGCCACCAGCAGAGGAGGGGACACCTACGAGCAGTACTTC.

The V and J genes are TRBV6-4 and TRBJ2-1; 10 positions match TRBD2. The CDR3 has 16 residues. V trimming: 6 bases; J trimming: 8 bases; junction bases outside the gene matches: 13. Germline CDR1 is MRHNA and CDR2 is SNTAGT. The CDR3 DNA is TGTGCCAGCAGCGTTCTAGCGGGAGCTCGGGGGGATGAGCAGTTCTTC. Protein product: CASSVLAGARGDEQFF.

The chain employs TRBV5-1 and TRBJ2-2, with no clear D. V was cut by 7 bases and J by 1 base, with 5 bases left in between. The CDR3 is made up of 12 amino acids. Per germline, CDR1 SGHRS and CDR2 YFSETQ. In DNA, the CDR3 is TGCGCCAGCCAGAAGAACACCGGGGAGCTGTTTTTT. It yields the protein CASQKNTGELFF.

The chain has TRBV6-6 and TRBJ1-6; 8 nucleotides match TRBD1. CDR1 is MNHNY and CDR2 is SVGAGI in the germline V gene (reference sequence). J was trimmed by 8 bases and V by 0 bases; bases with no gene match: 3. The CDR3 has 15 residues. Here the CDR3 reads CASSYSQDRDSPLHF. The CDR3, as DNA: TGTGCCAGCAGTTACTCGCAGGACAGGGATTCACCCCTCCACTTT.

This clone was counted once. V usage is TRBV7-9 and J usage is TRBJ2-4, with TRBD1 matching over 12 bases. Trimming removed 5 bases from V and 13 bases from J; junction bases left unmatched: 9. Germline V gives CDR1 SEHNR, CDR2 FQNEAQ (reference sequence). This CDR3 contains 14 residues. The CDR3 nucleotides are TGTGCCAGCAGCCAGCCGGGGGACAGGGGGCCACAGTACTTC. Amino acid sequence: CASSQPGDRGPQYF.

The sample holds a few counts of this clone. The V call is TRBV15, the J call TRBJ1-4; 12 bases agree with TRBD1. CDR3 size: 17 residues. Germline CDR1 reads LNHNV; CDR2 reads YYDKDF (reference sequence). V was pared by 6 bases and J by 7 bases, with 12 bases of the junction left unmatched. CDR3 amino acids: CATRLGQGARVGEKLFF. DNA of the CDR3: TGTGCCACCAGACTGGGACAGGGGGCGAGGGTTGGTGAAAAACTGTTTTTT.

The V and J genes are TRBV2 and TRBJ1-2; 7 nucleotides align to TRBD1. V lost 8 bases, J lost 4 bases, and 4 bases stayed unmatched. This CDR3 contains 12 residues. Germline CDR1 SNHLY, CDR2 FYNNEI. This CDR3 reads CASGTARYGYTF. DNA of the CDR3: TGTGCCAGCGGGACAGCCCGCTATGGCTACACCTTC.

There are a few counts of this clone. The rearrangement joins TRBV19 to TRBJ2-2, with D possibly TRBD1 on 5 matching bases. CDR1 and CDR2 (germline): LNHDA, SQIVND (reference sequence). The CDR3 runs 14 residues. V was shortened by 4 bases and J by 5 bases, with 11 bases between the two germline ends. CDR3 sequence (DNA): TGTGCCAGTAGTAGAACAGGTTATACCGGGGAGCTGTTTTTT. This gives the protein CASSRTGYTGELFF.

The rearrangement joins TRBV28 to TRBJ2-1; 13 bases are shared with TRBD2. The ends lost 8 bases at V and 4 bases at J; junction bases unmatched: 8. Per the germline V gene, CDR1 is MDHEN and CDR2 is SYDVKM. This CDR3 is 16 amino acids long. The CDR3 is CASAGTSGAIYNEQFF. CDR3 DNA: TGTGCCAGCGCCGGGACTAGCGGGGCGATTTACAATGAGCAGTTCTTC.

The DNA for the CDR3 is TGCGCCAGCAGCACCCGGACTAGCGAGAACTACAATGAGCAGTTCTTC. It is translated as CASSTRTSENYNEQFF. The chain uses TRBV4-1 and TRBJ2-1; 9 bases fit TRBD2. CDR3 size: 16 residues. V shed 5 bases, J shed 3 bases, and the junction held 8 bases outside the gene matches. The V gene's germline CDR1 is MGHRA and CDR2 YSYEKL.

This sequence joins TRBV6-1 and TRBJ1-6; D gene unclear. Germline CDR1 reads MNHNS; CDR2 reads SASEGT. Trimming left V 2 bases short and J 5 bases short, with 4 bases between. The CDR3 spans 13 residues. CDR3 nucleotides: TGTGCCAGCAGTGAATCTAATAATTCACCCCTCCACTTT. This translates into CASSESNNSPLHF.

A single count supports this clone. The V gene is TRBV6-5, the J gene TRBJ1-1, with 8 positions matching TRBD1. The CDR3 has 16 residues. V lost 3 bases to trimming and J lost 2 bases; unmatched junction nucleotides: 8. Germline CDR1 MNHEY, CDR2 SVGAGI. The CDR3 loop is CASSYLGQGLNTEAFF. DNA of the CDR3: TGTGCCAGCAGTTATCTAGGACAGGGCCTAAACACTGAAGCTTTCTTT.

V and J are TRBV2 and TRBJ1-1; D not resolved. This CDR3 comprises 13 residues. Trimming removed 4 bases at V and 3 bases at J, with 9 bases between. The germline V gene has CDR1 SNHLY and CDR2 FYNNEI. Here the CDR3 DNA reads TGTGCCAGCAGTGGGGAGGGCTACACTGAAGCTTTCTTT. Amino acids: CASSGEGYTEAFF.

Only a few counts were recorded for this clone. This rearrangement joins TRBV7-9 to TRBJ2-6; D is ambiguous. V lost 1 base and J 0 bases, leaving 7 bases between the germline ends. CDR1 and CDR2 (germline): SEHNR, FQNEAQ (reference sequence). The CDR3 extends over 16 amino acids. CDR3 region: CASSLGPSSGANVLTF. In DNA form, the CDR3 reads TGTGCCAGCAGCTTAGGGCCCAGCTCTGGGGCCAACGTCCTGACTTTC.

The genes are TRBV5-1 and TRBJ2-4; weak D call: TRBD1 (6 bases). With 4 bases removed from V and 8 bases from J, the gap between germline ends came to 16 bases. This CDR3 region has 14 residues. In germline, CDR1 is SGHRS, CDR2 YFSETQ. The CDR3 reads CASSRIDAGDIQYF. The CDR3 bases are TGCGCCAGCAGCCGGATTGATGCAGGGGACATTCAGTACTTC.

V is TRBV21-1 and J is TRBJ1-2. TRBV21-1 is listed as a pseudogene. The CDR3 is made up of 15 amino acids. The CDR3 is CASSKAEGRLVSHTF. The CDR3 region has the DNA TGTGCCAGCAGCAAAGCGGAGGGGAGATTAGTCTCGCACACCTTC.

This clone has only one observation. At one end, the junction sequence differs from germline, possibly due to a read error. V and J are TRBV5-1 and TRBJ2-6; D might be TRBD1 (5 bases). The CDR3 totals 15 residues. CDR1 is SGHRS and CDR2 is YFSETQ in the germline V gene. Here the CDR3 reads CASRYSDSGANGLTF. The CDR3 nucleotides are TGCGCCAGCAGGTACAGCGACTCTGGGGCCAACGGCCTGACTTTC.

The CDR3 is CASGLMAQPQHF. CDR3 nucleotides: TGTGCTAGTGGTTTGATGGCTCAGCCCCAGCATTTT. The chain is built from TRBV12-5 and TRBJ1-5; no clear D gene. CDR1 and CDR2 from the germline V gene are LGHNT and FRNRAP. Deletions cut 2 bases from V and 6 bases from J, with 5 bases between. The CDR3 totals 12 residues.

The chain recombines TRBV7-9 with TRBJ2-7; the match to TRBD2 covers 9 bases. CDR3 length: 15 residues. CDR1 is SEHNR, CDR2 FQNEAQ, per germline (reference sequence). V trimming: 5 bases; J trimming: 1 base; junction bases outside the gene matches: 6. The CDR3 DNA is TGTGCCAGCAGCAACCCTAGCGGGGAGTCCTACGAGCAGTACTTC. Translating it yields CASSNPSGESYEQYF.

The rearrangement joins TRBV6-6 to TRBJ1-6, with D perhaps TRBD1 (6 bases). From germline, CDR1 is MNHNY and CDR2 SVGAGI (reference sequence). The CDR3 runs to 13 residues. Trimming stripped 7 bases from V and 4 bases from J, with 8 bases between. The DNA of the CDR3 is TGTGCCAGCAAGGGGACATATAATTCACCCCTCCACTTT. Protein: CASKGTYNSPLHF.

The rearrangement uses TRBV21-1 and TRBJ1-2; no DNA check was done on the table's D call, TRBD1. TRBV21-1 has pseudogene status. This CDR3 region has 18 residues. The CDR3 DNA sequence: TGTGCCAGCAGCAAAATAGGGCGTCAGGGGACACCAAACTATGGCTACACCTTC. Protein sequence: CASSKIGRQGTPNYGYTF.

Here the CDR3 DNA reads TGTGCCTGGAGCGAAGGACAGGGAAGTCAGCCCCAGCATTTT. This translates into CAWSEGQGSQPQHF. The gene calls are TRBV30 and TRBJ1-5; TRBD1 matches 8 bases. Germline V gene data show CDR1 as GTSNPN and CDR2 as SVGIG (reference sequence). V lost 3 bases to trimming and J lost 6 bases; unmatched junction nucleotides: 7. The CDR3 sequence is 14 residues long.

J is TRBJ2-2 and V is TRBV5-3; 13 nucleotides match TRBD2. TRBV5-3 falls under the ORF class, with uncertain function. The ends lost 4 bases at V and 1 base at J; junction bases unmatched: 7. This CDR3 spans 18 amino acids. For the CDR3, the DNA is TGTGCCAGAAGCGTGGCCGGGACTAGCGGGGAGAACACCGGGGAGCTGTTTTTT. It codes for CARSVAGTSGENTGELFF.

The chain recombines TRBV2 with TRBJ1-6; 7 positions match TRBD1. CDR1 is SNHLY and CDR2 is FYNNEI in the germline V gene. Losses at the gene ends were 8 bases for V and 4 bases for J; bases not matched to a gene: 5. The CDR3 is 14 residues long. For the CDR3, the DNA is TGTGCCAGCCACGGGACAGCTTATAATTCACCCCTCCACTTT. Translated: CASHGTAYNSPLHF.